This TCR beta chain derives from a study of T cell repertoires in cytomegalovirus infection. Looking at the study overall: Researchers turned to recently identified HLA-C-restricted CMV epitopes as well as well-studied HLA-B-restricted ones. Public TCR beta signatures marked donors with CMV infection and the matching HLA.

TCRdb reprocessed the reads via MiXCR and lists one record per CDR3 protein. This table holds around 750,000 distinct CDR3 sequences, 30% to 35% found once. Points from the study as a whole: Clonotypes of TCR beta that were HLA-C-restricted and CMV-specific dominated the ex vivo response.

Germline loops: CDR1 SGHVS, CDR2 FNYEAQ. Unmatched junction bases numbered 6, after V lost 1 base and J lost 7 bases. The CDR3 is 14 amino acids. As to this clonotype: Its specificity is unknown.

This specimen was cultured CD8+ T cells from PBMCs, taken from culture after CMV antigen stimulation. This chain links TRBV7-6 with TRBJ2-7, with 8 positions matching TRBD1. The TCR originated in a human donor in good health (CMV status not recorded). Some clones in this sample may be carry-over from other donors' samples. The CDR3 DNA reads TGTGCCAGCAGCTTAGGTCAGGGGGCGGAAGAGCAGTACTTC. Translated: CASSLGQGAEEQYF.